The 12 T cell receptor beta chains given below trace back to one sample, sequenced in a study of blood T cell repertoires in COVID-19. The assay was immunoSEQ multiplex PCR, and TCRdb's table has in-frame clones only and misses some. The sample gives approximately 220,000 clones, approximately 86% of which show up once; approximately 2.9% is in the top ten. The sample consisted of peripheral blood. The receptors shown here come from a man aged 60 to 75 with acute or convalescent COVID-19.

The V call is TRBV4-1, the J call TRBJ2-7; 8 bases agree with TRBD2. Germline V gene sequence: CDR1 MGHRA, CDR2 YSYEKL. V dropped 0 bases and J dropped 6; count of bases not matched to a gene: 13. The CDR3 extends over 17 amino acids. The CDR3 nucleotides are TGCGCCAGCAGCCAAGATCCTCCGGGAGGGTCTCTTCTCGAGCAGTACTTC. Its translation: CASSQDPPGGSLLEQYF.

This chain links TRBV7-2 with TRBJ2-1; the match to TRBD2 covers 8 bases. Germline loops: CDR1 SGHTA, CDR2 FQGNSA. After removal of 1 base from V and 9 bases from J, the junction contained 5 bases not matched to a gene. The CDR3 covers 14 residues. CDR3 coding DNA: TGTGCCAGCAGCTTAGGACTAGCGAACGGTGAGCAGTTCTTC. Protein product: CASSLGLANGEQFF. The full variable domain, rest sourced from reference TRBV7-2 and TRBJ2-1, is GAGVSQSPSNKVTEKGKDVELRCDPISGHTALYWYRQSLGQGLEFLIYFQGNSAPDKSGLPSDRFSAERTGGSVSTLTIQRTQQEDSAVYLCASSLGLANGEQFFGPGTRLTVL.

This clone was seen just once. The genes are TRBV12-3 or TRBV12-4 and TRBJ2-2; tentatively, D is TRBD2 (6 bases). This CDR3 contains 12 residues. Trimming stripped 6 bases from V and 7 bases from J, with 9 bases between. For the CDR3, the DNA is TGTGCCAGCAGGGAGGGGAACGGGGAGCTGTTTTTT. Translated, it gives CASREGNGELFF.

The V and J genes are TRBV11-2 and TRBJ2-7; TRBD1 aligns across 7 bases. Per germline, CDR1 SGHAT and CDR2 FQNNGV. The CDR3 runs to 15 residues. Trimming took 5 bases from V and 2 from J; bases not matched to a gene: 9. The CDR3 DNA sequence: TGTGCCAGCAGCCCCTCGGGCCAGGGGGCCTACGAGCAGTACTTC. This gives the protein CASSPSGQGAYEQYF. Using reference TRBV11-2 and TRBJ2-7 for the parts outside the CDR3, the full variable domain is EAGVAQSPRYKIIEKRQSVAFWCNPISGHATLYWYQQILGQGPKLLIQFQNNGVVDDSQLPKDRFSAERLKGVDSTLKIQPAKLEDSAVYLCASSPSGQGAYEQYFGPGTRLTVT.

The rearrangement links TRBV24-1 to TRBJ2-1; 10 bases agree with TRBD2. The CDR3 extends over 17 amino acids. Germline trimming cut 7 bases from V and 6 bases from J; bases unmatched to any gene: 14. Per the germline V gene, CDR1 is KGHDR and CDR2 is SFDVKD. CDR3 amino acids: CATRGGSGGTLSNEQFF. CDR3 nucleotides: TGTGCCACCAGGGGCGGTAGCGGGGGGACACTAAGCAATGAGCAGTTCTTC.

This clone appeared once. V gene TRBV20-1 combines with J gene TRBJ1-2; tentative D call: TRBD1 (5 bases). Looked up from germline, CDR1 is DFQATT and CDR2 is SNEGSKA (reference sequence). There are 11 residues in the CDR3. The CDR3 DNA is TGCAGCGTACCAGGGATAGGTGGCTACACCTTC. It encodes CSVPGIGGYTF.

The chain combines TRBV7-3 with TRBJ2-3; 11 nucleotides agree with TRBD1. Unmatched junction bases numbered 12, after V lost 5 bases and J lost 5 bases. The germline CDR1 and CDR2 sequences are SGHTA and FQGTGA. The CDR3 extends over 17 amino acids. CDR3 bases: TGTGCCAGCAGCACTAGCGCCGGGACAGGGGGTGGAGATACGCAGTATTTT. It translates to CASSTSAGTGGGDTQYF. The full variable domain, completed using reference TRBV7-3 and TRBJ2-3, is GAGVSQTPSNKVTEKGKYVELRCDPISGHTALYWYRQSLGQGPEFLIYFQGTGAADDSGLPNDRFFAVRPEGSVSTLKIQRTERGDSAVYLCASSTSAGTGGGDTQYFGPGTRLTVL.

The chain carries TRBV6-5 and TRBJ1-1; D uncertain. The CDR3 is 13 amino acids. Germline V gives CDR1 MNHEY, CDR2 SVGAGI. The V gene lost 2 bases and the J gene lost 4 bases, with 8 bases spanning the gap. Written as DNA, the CDR3 is TGTGCCAGCAGTTACGCGAGGGCCACTGAAGCTTTCTTT. Amino acids: CASSYARATEAFF.

The rearrangement uses TRBV18 and TRBJ2-3; tentatively, D is TRBD1 (6 bases). This CDR3 region has 16 residues. Trimming took off 2 bases at V and 1 base at J, with 13 bases between the two ends. Germline values: CDR1 KGHSH, CDR2 LQKENI. The chain's CDR3 is CASSPLDRRGTDTQYF. The CDR3 region has the DNA TGTGCCAGCTCACCATTGGACAGAAGGGGCACAGATACGCAGTATTTT. Looking up the rest from reference TRBV18 and TRBJ2-3 gives the full variable domain: NAGVMQNPRHLVRRRGQEARLRCSPMKGHSHVYWYRQLPEEGLKFMVYLQKENIIDESGMPKERFSAEFPKEGPSILRIQQVVRGDSAAYFCASSPLDRRGTDTQYFGPGTRLTVL.

This clone has only one observation. This chain connects TRBV29-1 to TRBJ2-1; D ambiguous. Deletions cut 4 bases from V and 0 bases from J, with 13 bases between. The CDR3 has 15 residues. Per the germline V gene, CDR1 is SQVTM and CDR2 is ANQGSEA. Here the CDR3 DNA reads TGCAGCGTTGCGCTAGAACCCCTCTCCTACAATGAGCAGTTCTTC. This sequence encodes CSVALEPLSYNEQFF.

J is TRBJ1-4 and V is TRBV19; weak D call: TRBD1 (6 bases). CDR3 length equals 14 residues. Germline V gene lookup returns CDR1 LNHDA and CDR2 SQIVND (reference sequence). Trimming stripped 4 bases from V and 6 bases from J, with 12 bases between. CDR3 residues: CASSKGQSYEKLFF. Written as DNA, the CDR3 is TGTGCCAGTAGTAAAGGACAGAGCTATGAAAAACTGTTTTTT.

The rearrangement uses TRBV5-1 and TRBJ1-5, with 8 bases fitting TRBD1. Germline-derived CDR1 and CDR2 are SGHRS and YFSETQ. V lost 4 bases to trimming and J lost 4 bases; unmatched junction nucleotides: 7. The CDR3 contains 15 residues. The CDR3 DNA reads as TGCGCCAGCAGCCGTACACAGGGGGTGAATCAGCCCCAGCATTTT. This encodes CASSRTQGVNQPQHF.